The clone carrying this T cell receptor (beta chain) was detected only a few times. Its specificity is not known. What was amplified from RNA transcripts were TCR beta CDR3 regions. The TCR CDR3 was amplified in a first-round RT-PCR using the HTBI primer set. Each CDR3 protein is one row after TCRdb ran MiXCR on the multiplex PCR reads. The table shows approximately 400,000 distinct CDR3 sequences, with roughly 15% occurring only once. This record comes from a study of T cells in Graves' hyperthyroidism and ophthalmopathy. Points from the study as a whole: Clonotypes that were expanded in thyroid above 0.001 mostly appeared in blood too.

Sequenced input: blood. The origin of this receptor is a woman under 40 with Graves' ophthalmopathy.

CDR3 in amino acids: CASSWGQGDPFTF. The CDR3 DNA sequence: TGTGCCAGCAGTTGGGGACAGGGGGATCCCTTTACCTTC. The V gene is TRBV6-1, the J gene TRBJ1-2, with TRBD1 identical over 11 bases. The CDR3 has 13 amino acids. In germline, CDR1 is MNHNS, CDR2 SASEGT. Unmatched junction bases numbered 10, after V lost 5 bases and J lost 14 bases.